Below are 16 T cell receptor beta chains sequenced from a single sample in a study of Graves' ophthalmopathy and Graves' hyperthyroidism. RNA transcripts provided the template for amplifying TCR beta CDR3 regions. An opening RT-PCR round employed HTBI primers and preceded a second-round multiplex PCR. MiXCR was run by TCRdb on the multiplex PCR reads, yielding one entry per CDR3 protein. The sample records around 1,000,000 distinct CDR3 sequences, about 38% being singletons. Material for sequencing was peripheral blood or thyroid tissue (not recorded which). These receptor sequences come from an adult man with Graves' hyperthyroidism.

V and J are TRBV6-2 or TRBV6-3 and TRBJ2-7, with D possibly TRBD2 on 5 matching bases. The CDR3 covers 14 residues. CDR1 is MNHEY and CDR2 is SVGEGT in the germline V gene. V gave up 0 bases and J gave up 5 bases, with 11 bases separating them. CDR3 nucleotide sequence: TGTGCCAGCAGTTACTCACGGAGGATAAACGAGCAGTACTTC. Its translation is CASSYSRRINEQYF.

This clonotype occurred many times. The rearrangement joins TRBV7-9 to TRBJ1-1, with D unclear. V was trimmed by 1 base and J by 3 bases, leaving 21 bases between them. Germline values: CDR1 SEHNR, CDR2 FQNEAQ (reference sequence). CDR3 length: 18 residues. CDR3 DNA sequence: TGTGCCAGCAGCTTAGTTTCCCCGAAAGGGCGGCTCTACACTGAAGCTTTCTTT. Protein sequence: CASSLVSPKGRLYTEAFF.

With respect to this clonotype: At one boundary the junction diverges from the germline segment, which might be a read error. J is TRBJ2-7 and V is TRBV2; TRBD1 matches at 7 bases. This CDR3 comprises 15 residues. Germline V CDR1 and CDR2: SNHLY, FYNNEI. The CDR3 nucleotides read TGTGCTAGCAGCGGTACGGGGACAGTGAACTACGAGCAGTACTTC. This gives the protein CASSGTGTVNYEQYF.

This clonotype was detected ten times or more. This chain joins TRBV29-1 and TRBJ1-2; D gene unclear. The CDR3 consists of 14 residues. Between the trimmed V and J ends, which lost 1 base and 7 bases, there was a span of 16 bases. Looked up from germline, CDR1 is SQVTM and CDR2 is ANQGSEA. CDR3 sequence: CSVEGEGIRSGYTF. In DNA, the CDR3 is TGCAGCGTTGAAGGGGAAGGAATCCGCTCTGGCTACACCTTC.

The chain uses TRBV7-9 and TRBJ1-1; D may be TRBD1 (5 bases). This CDR3 spans 16 amino acids. Germline CDR1 reads SEHNR; CDR2 reads FQNEAQ (reference sequence). Trimming removed 1 base at V and 4 bases at J, with 16 bases between. CDR3 region: CASSLETVDAPTEAFF. The CDR3 region has the DNA TGTGCCAGCAGCTTAGAGACAGTTGACGCTCCCACTGAAGCTTTCTTT. Looking up the rest from reference TRBV7-9 and TRBJ1-1 gives the full variable domain: DTGVSQNPRHKITKRGQNVTFRCDPISEHNRLYWYRQTLGQGPEFLTYFQNEAQLEKSRLLSDRFSAERPKGSFSTLEIQRTEQGDSAMYLCASSLETVDAPTEAFFGQGTRLTVV.

The chain uses TRBV3-1 and TRBJ2-7; D remains ambiguous. Germline V CDR1 and CDR2: LGHDT, YNNKEL (reference sequence). The CDR3 is 16 amino acids. With 0 bases removed from V and 2 bases from J, the gap between germline ends came to 14 bases. Written as DNA, the CDR3 is TGTGCCAGCAGCCAAGATCCCATCGCTCGCACCTACGAGCAGTACTTC. It codes for CASSQDPIARTYEQYF.

This clonotype has only one observation. The genes are TRBV29-1 and TRBJ2-7, with D uncertain. This CDR3 comprises 15 residues. V lost 3 bases and J lost 6, with 21 bases in between. Germline lookup yields CDR1 SQVTM and CDR2 ANQGSEA. CDR3 DNA sequence: TGCAGCGTTGACGATGTAGTAGGGCCCCTAGGCGAGCAGTACTTC. It encodes CSVDDVVGPLGEQYF.

V gene TRBV12-3 or TRBV12-4 combines with J gene TRBJ2-2, with 13 bases fitting TRBD2. The length of the CDR3 is 19 residues. The V gene end was trimmed by 4 bases and the J gene end by 1 base; junction bases not matched to a gene: 9. CDR3 nucleotide sequence: TGTGCCAGCAGTTCGTCCAGGACTAGCGGGGGCCTGAACACCGGGGAGCTGTTTTTT. Encoded protein: CASSSSRTSGGLNTGELFF.

The V gene is TRBV7-9, the J gene TRBJ2-3; D gene unclear. Trimming removed 5 bases from V and 2 bases from J, with 14 bases in between. The CDR3 runs to 15 residues. CDR1 and CDR2 from the germline V gene are SEHNR and FQNEAQ (reference sequence). This CDR3 is CASSHGTAYTDTQYF. In DNA, the CDR3 is TGTGCCAGCAGCCACGGTACGGCCTACACAGATACGCAGTATTTT. The whole variable domain, filled in from reference TRBV7-9 and TRBJ2-3, reads DTGVSQNPRHKITKRGQNVTFRCDPISEHNRLYWYRQTLGQGPEFLTYFQNEAQLEKSRLLSDRFSAERPKGSFSTLEIQRTEQGDSAMYLCASSHGTAYTDTQYFGPGTRLTVL.

This clonotype appeared many times. CDR3 residues: CASSALQGNTEAFF. CDR3 DNA: TGTGCCAGCAGTGCTTTACAGGGGAACACTGAAGCTTTCTTT. V gene TRBV25-1 combines with J gene TRBJ1-1, with a weak D call TRBD1 (6 bases). Germline V gene data show CDR1 as MGHDK and CDR2 as SYGVNS. The CDR3 runs 14 residues. Trimming removed 4 bases at V and 1 base at J, with 10 bases between. The entire variable domain, with the rest obtained from reference TRBV25-1 and TRBJ1-1, is as follows: EADIYQTPRYLVIGTGKKITLECSQTMGHDKMYWYQQDPGMELHLIHYSYGVNSTEKGDLSSESTVSRIRTEHFPLTLESARPSHTSQYLCASSALQGNTEAFFGQGTRLTVV.

The V call is TRBV7-8, the J call TRBJ1-5; 7 bases are shared with TRBD1. The CDR3 is 17 residues long. Germline trimming cut 5 bases from V and 3 bases from J; bases unmatched to any gene: 13. CDR1 is SGHVS, CDR2 FQNEAQ, per germline. The CDR3 reads CASSLLRDSLLNQPQHF. As DNA, the CDR3 is TGTGCCAGCAGCCTTTTAAGGGACAGTCTGCTCAATCAGCCCCAGCATTTT.

V gene TRBV29-1 combines with J gene TRBJ2-7; D is possibly TRBD1 (7 bases). V was clipped by 0 bases and J by 1 base, with 13 bases between them. Germline loops: CDR1 SQVTM, CDR2 ANQGSEA. The CDR3 sequence is 15 residues long. CDR3 loop: CSVEDRSGGSYEQYF. The CDR3 bases are TGCAGCGTTGAAGATAGGTCAGGGGGGTCCTACGAGCAGTACTTC.

This clonotype showed up many times. This sequence joins TRBV7-8 and TRBJ1-5; D gene unclear. The CDR3 sequence is 13 residues long. CDR1 is SGHVS, CDR2 FQNEAQ, per germline. Trimming pared 4 bases from V and 6 bases from J, leaving 10 bases between. Here the CDR3 reads CASSSERRQPQHF. Written as DNA, the CDR3 is TGTGCCAGCAGCTCGGAGCGACGTCAGCCCCAGCATTTT.

This clonotype was picked up many times. V usage is TRBV12-3 or TRBV12-4 and J usage is TRBJ2-5, with D possibly called TRBD1 or TRBD2 (5 bases each). The CDR3 consists of 12 residues. Trimming left V 5 bases short and J 4 bases short, with 8 bases between. DNA for the CDR3: TGTGCCAGCAGTGGGACCGTAGAGACCCAGTACTTC. It yields the protein CASSGTVETQYF.

This clonotype was found many times. The chain uses TRBV7-6 and TRBJ1-1; D is unresolved. In germline, CDR1 is SGHVS, CDR2 FNYEAQ. V shed 2 bases and J shed 0 bases, with 13 bases lying between them. CDR3 length: 16 residues. CDR3 DNA: TGTGCCAGCAGCTTAAGTTACAGCGCCATGAACACTGAAGCTTTCTTT. It yields the protein CASSLSYSAMNTEAFF. Full variable domain (rest looked up from reference TRBV7-6 and TRBJ1-1): GAGVSQSPRYKVTKRGQDVALRCDPISGHVSLYWYRQALGQGPEFLTYFNYEAQQDKSGLPNDRFSAERPEGSISTLTIQRTEQRDSAMYRCASSLSYSAMNTEAFFGQGTRLTVV.

This clonotype was counted at least ten times. The chain has TRBV30 and TRBJ1-5, with a weak D call TRBD1 (6 bases). Germline V gives CDR1 GTSNPN, CDR2 SVGIG (reference sequence). This CDR3 contains 13 residues. V was shortened by 0 bases and J by 5 bases, with 8 bases between the two germline ends. CDR3 region: CAWSVGGDQPQHF. The CDR3 DNA reads as TGTGCCTGGAGTGTAGGGGGGGATCAGCCCCAGCATTTT.